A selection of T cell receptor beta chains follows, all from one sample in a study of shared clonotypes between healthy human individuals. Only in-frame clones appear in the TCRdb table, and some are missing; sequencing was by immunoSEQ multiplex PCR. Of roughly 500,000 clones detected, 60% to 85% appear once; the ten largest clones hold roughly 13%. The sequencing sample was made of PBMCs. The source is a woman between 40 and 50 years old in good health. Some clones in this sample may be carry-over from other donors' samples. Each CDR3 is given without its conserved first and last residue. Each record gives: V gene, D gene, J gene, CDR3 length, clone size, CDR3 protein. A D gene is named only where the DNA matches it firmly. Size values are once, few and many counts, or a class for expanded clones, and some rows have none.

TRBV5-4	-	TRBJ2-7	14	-	ASSLAGGTTNYEQY
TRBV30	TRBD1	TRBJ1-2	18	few	AWSVLHPVWGQGIGYGYT
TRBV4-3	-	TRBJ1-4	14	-	ASSQDPPGSNEKLF
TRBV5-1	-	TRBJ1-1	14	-	ASSLSPGSTNTEAF
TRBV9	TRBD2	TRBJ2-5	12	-	ASSVVSGSETQY
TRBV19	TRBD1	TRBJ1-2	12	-	ASTPRRGTGGYT
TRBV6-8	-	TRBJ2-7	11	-	ASIPGESHEQY
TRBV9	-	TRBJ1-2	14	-	ASSVASRATNYGYT
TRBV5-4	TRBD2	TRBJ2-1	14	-	ASSSRLAGDYNEQF
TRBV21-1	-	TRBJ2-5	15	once	ASSKASGTAGQETQY
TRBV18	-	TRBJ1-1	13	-	ASSPAGKRDTEAF
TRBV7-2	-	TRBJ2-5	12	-	ASSLGGGRETQY
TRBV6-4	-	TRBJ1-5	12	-	ASSDGLRNQPQH
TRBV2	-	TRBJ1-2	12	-	ASSAEGSNYGYT
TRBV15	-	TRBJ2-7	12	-	ATSARLGPYEQY
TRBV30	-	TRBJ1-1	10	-	AWSVRTPEAF
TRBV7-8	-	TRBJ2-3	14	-	ASSPRRWDPTDTQY
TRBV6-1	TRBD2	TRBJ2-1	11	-	ASRTSGDNEQF